This T cell receptor (beta chain) was found in a study of cytomegalovirus exposure and HLA in healthy donors. Notes on the study in general: Sequencing likely generated an artifact that appeared as a cluster of highly shared sequence variants. Trimming of TCR beta V- and J-genes showed a link, identified in a later analysis, to a missense DCLRE1C variant.

For this clone: Antigen unknown.

PCR was performed using 60 Vbeta and 13 Jbeta primers. The repertoire was sequenced with immunoSEQ multiplex PCR; TCRdb's copy has only in-frame clones and lacks some. The data contain 120,000 or so clones, over 65% of them singletons. V was clipped by 0 bases and J by 7 bases, with 10 bases between them. Looked up from germline, CDR1 is SGHAT and CDR2 is FQNNGV. This CDR3 contains 15 residues. The receptor comes from a woman aged 40 to 49 in good health and CMV-seronegative. Sequenced sample: PBMCs. V gene TRBV11-2 combines with J gene TRBJ1-6; possible D gene TRBD1, 5 bases. CDR3 nucleotides: TGTGCCAGCAGCTTAGAGCCGGGGGGAAATTCACCCCTCCACTTT. It yields the protein CASSLEPGGNSPLHF.